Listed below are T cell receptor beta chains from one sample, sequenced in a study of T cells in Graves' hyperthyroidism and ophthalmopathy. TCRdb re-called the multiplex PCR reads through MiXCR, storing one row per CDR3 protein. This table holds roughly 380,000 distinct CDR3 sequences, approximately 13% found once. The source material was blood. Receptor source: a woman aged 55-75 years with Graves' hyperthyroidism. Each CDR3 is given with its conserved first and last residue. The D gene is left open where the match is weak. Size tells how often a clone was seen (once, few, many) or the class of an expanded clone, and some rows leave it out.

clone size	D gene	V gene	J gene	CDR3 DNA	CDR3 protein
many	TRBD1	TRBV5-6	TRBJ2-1	TGTGCCAGCAACCTGGACAGGGCCGGGGAGCAGTTCTTC	CASNLDRAGEQFF
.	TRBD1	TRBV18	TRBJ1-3	TGTGCCAGCTCACCTTGGGACAGTTTGCCCCTAAATGTGAACACCATATATTTT	CASSPWDSLPLNVNTIYF
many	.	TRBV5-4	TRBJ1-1	TGTGCCAGCAGCTTGGCGGCAGGGGCCGGGACTGAAGCTTTCTTT	CASSLAAGAGTEAFF
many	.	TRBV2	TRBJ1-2	TGTGCCAGCAGGGAAACAACTAACTATGGCTACACCTTC	CASRETTNYGYTF
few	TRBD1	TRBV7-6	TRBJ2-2	TGTGCCAGCAGACAGGGGAAAGGCTACACCGGGGAGCTGTTTTTT	CASRQGKGYTGELFF
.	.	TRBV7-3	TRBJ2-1	TGTGCCAGCAGCTTATTAGGTGGGAGGACCAACAATGAGCAGTTCTTC	CASSLLGGRTNNEQFF
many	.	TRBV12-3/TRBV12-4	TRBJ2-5	TGTGCCAGCAGTTTGGGGAGATCGACACAAGAGACCCAGTACTTC	CASSLGRSTQETQYF
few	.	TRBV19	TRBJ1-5	TGTGCCAGTAGCGTCTCGGGGGGCGGCAATCAGCCCCAGCATTTT	CASSVSGGGNQPQHF
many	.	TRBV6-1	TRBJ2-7	TGTGCCAGCAGTTACGGGACGGCCGGGACCTACGAGCAGTACTTC	CASSYGTAGTYEQYF
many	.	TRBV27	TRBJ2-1	TGTGCCAGCAGTCAAAACAATGAGCAGTTCTTC	CASSQNNEQFF
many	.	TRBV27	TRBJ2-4	TGTGCCAGCAGTTTCAAGGCCAGGGTGAACATTCAGTACTTC	CASSFKARVNIQYF
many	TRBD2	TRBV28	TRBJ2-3	TGTGCCAGCAGTTCTGGACTAGCGGGATACACAGATACGCAGTATTTT	CASSSGLAGYTDTQYF
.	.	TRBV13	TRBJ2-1	TGTGCCAGCAGCTTCGGGACTTTTGATATTGAGCAGTTCTTC	CASSFGTFDIEQFF
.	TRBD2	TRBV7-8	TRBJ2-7	TGTGCCAGCAGCCGAGAGGCTAGCGGGATCTCCTACGAGCAGTACTTC	CASSREASGISYEQYF
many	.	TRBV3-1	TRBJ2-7	TGTGCCAGCAGCCAAGATGCCAATTGGGACGAGCAGTACTTC	CASSQDANWDEQYF
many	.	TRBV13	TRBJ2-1	TGTGCCAGCAGCTTAGGCGACCCCTACAATGAGCAGTTCTTC	CASSLGDPYNEQFF
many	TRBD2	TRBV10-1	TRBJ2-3	TGCGCCAGCAGCGCAGCGGGAGGCTTGAAAGATACGCAGTATTTT	CASSAAGGLKDTQYF
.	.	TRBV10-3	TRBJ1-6	TGTGCCATCAGGGACTCCTATAATTCACCCCTCCACTTT	CAIRDSYNSPLHF
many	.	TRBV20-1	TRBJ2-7	TGCAGTGCAAGGCGGGGCTACGAGCAGTACTTC	CSARRGYEQYF
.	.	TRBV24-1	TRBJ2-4	TGTGCCACCAGTGATTCGGCCATGGGCATTCAGTACTTC	CATSDSAMGIQYF
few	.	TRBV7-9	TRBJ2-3	TGTGCCAGCAGCCCCCTATCTAGGGACAGCACAGATACGCAGTATTTT	CASSPLSRDSTDTQYF
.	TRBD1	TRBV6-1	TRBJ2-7	TGTGCCAGCAGGGTCAGGGGGCCCTACGAGCAGTACTTC	CASRVRGPYEQYF
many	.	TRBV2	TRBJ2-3	TGTGCCAGCAGTGAGGACCTACCCACAGATACGCAGTATTTT	CASSEDLPTDTQYF
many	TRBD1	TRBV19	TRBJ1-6	TGTGCCAGTAGTATCCGGGACAGGGATAATTCACCCCTCCACTTT	CASSIRDRDNSPLHF
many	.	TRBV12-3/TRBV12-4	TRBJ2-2	TGTGCCAGCCGCGGCGGTGCGAACACCGGGGAGCTGTTTTTT	CASRGGANTGELFF
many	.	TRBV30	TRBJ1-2	TGTGCCTGGAGTGTACCCGGTGCATCCGGCTACACCTTC	CAWSVPGASGYTF
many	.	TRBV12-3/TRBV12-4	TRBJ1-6	TGTGCCAGCAGCCTGAGCCCCTCACCCCTCCACTTT	CASSLSPSPLHF
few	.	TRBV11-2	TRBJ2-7	TGTGCCAGCAGCTTAGATCGGGAATTTACTTCCTACGAGCAGTACTTC	CASSLDREFTSYEQYF
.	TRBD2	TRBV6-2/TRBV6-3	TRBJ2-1	TGTGCCAGCAGTCCCCTTCGGTCTAGCGGCTCCTACAATGAGCAGTTCTTC	CASSPLRSSGSYNEQFF
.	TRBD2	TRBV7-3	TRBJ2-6	TGTGCCAGCAGCCCACGGGGGGCTGGGGCCAACGTCCTGACTTTC	CASSPRGAGANVLTF
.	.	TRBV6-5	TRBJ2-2	TGTGCCAGCAGTTACTCGGGCACCGGGGAGCTGTTTTTT	CASSYSGTGELFF
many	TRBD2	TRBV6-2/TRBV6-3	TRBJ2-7	TGTGCCAGCACCCTCCCCGGGACTAGCGGGGACGAGCAGTACTTC	CASTLPGTSGDEQYF
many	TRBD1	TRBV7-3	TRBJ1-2	TGTGCCAGCAGCAACGGACAGGGGGATGGCTACACCTTC	CASSNGQGDGYTF
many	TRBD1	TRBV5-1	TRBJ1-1	TGCGCCAGCAGCTTGGTGGCCACAGGGGAAACTGAAGCTTTCTTT	CASSLVATGETEAFF
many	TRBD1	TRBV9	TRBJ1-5	TGTGCCAGCAGCGAGGGACAGGGAGGCAATCAGCCCCAGCATTTT	CASSEGQGGNQPQHF
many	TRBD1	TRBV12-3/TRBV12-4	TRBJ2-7	TGTGCCAGCAGTCCTACAGGGGACGAGCAGTACTTC	CASSPTGDEQYF
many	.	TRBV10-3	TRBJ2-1	TGTGCCATCAGTGAGAGGGCAGACCAGCAGTTCTTC	CAISERADQQFF
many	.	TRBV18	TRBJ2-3	TGTGCCAGCTCACCTTCTAGCACAGATACGCAGTATTTT	CASSPSSTDTQYF
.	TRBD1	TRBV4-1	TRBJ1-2	TGCGCCAGCAGCCCATCCTGGACAGGGATCTATGGCTACACCTTC	CASSPSWTGIYGYTF
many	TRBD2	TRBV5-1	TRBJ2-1	TGCGCCAGCAGCCCCCCAACGGGACTAGCGGAGAATGAGCAGTTCTTC	CASSPPTGLAENEQFF
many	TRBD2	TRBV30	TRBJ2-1	TGTGCCTGGGCGCCGGGACTAGCGGACAATGAGCAGTTCTTC	CAWAPGLADNEQFF
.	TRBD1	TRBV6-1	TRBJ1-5	TGTGCCAGCAGTGGACAGGGAGCGGCTCAGCCCCAGCATTTT	CASSGQGAAQPQHF
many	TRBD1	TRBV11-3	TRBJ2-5	TGTGCCAGCAGCTCCAGTGGAGCAGGGGGCCAAGAGACCCAGTACTTC	CASSSSGAGGQETQYF
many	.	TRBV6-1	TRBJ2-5	TGTGCCAGCAGTCTCCGACGCGGGGAGACCCAGTACTTC	CASSLRRGETQYF
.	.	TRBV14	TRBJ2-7	TGTGCCAGCAGCCAAGAGAACGTAGAGACCGAGCAGTACTTC	CASSQENVETEQYF
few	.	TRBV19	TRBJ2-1	TGTGCCAGTAGTGTGACCGGGACTTGGGGGAATGAGCAGTTCTTC	CASSVTGTWGNEQFF
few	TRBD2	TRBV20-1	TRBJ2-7	TGCAGTGCTGTAGCGGGCCCGGCGGGCGAGCAGTACTTC	CSAVAGPAGEQYF
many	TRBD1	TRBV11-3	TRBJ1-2	TGTGCCAGCAGCGGCCGACAGGGAAATTTGAAAGGCTACACCTTC	CASSGRQGNLKGYTF